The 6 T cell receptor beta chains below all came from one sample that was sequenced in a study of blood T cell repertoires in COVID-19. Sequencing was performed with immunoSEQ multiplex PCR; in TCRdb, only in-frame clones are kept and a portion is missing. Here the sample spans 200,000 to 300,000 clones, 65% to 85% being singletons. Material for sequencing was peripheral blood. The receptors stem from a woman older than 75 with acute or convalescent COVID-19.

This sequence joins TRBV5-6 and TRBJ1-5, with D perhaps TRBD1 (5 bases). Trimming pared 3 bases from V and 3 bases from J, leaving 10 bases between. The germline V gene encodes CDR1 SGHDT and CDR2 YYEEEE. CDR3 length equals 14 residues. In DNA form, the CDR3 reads TGTGCCAGCAGCTCCCTCAGGGACAATCAGCCCCAGCATTTT. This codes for CASSSLRDNQPQHF.

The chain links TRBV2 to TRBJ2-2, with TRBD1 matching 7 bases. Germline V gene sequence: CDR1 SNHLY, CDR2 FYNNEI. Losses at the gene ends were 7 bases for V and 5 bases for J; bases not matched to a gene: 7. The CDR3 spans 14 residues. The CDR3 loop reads CASNRDRGTGELFF. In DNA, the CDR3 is TGTGCCAGCAATCGGGACAGAGGAACCGGGGAGCTGTTTTTT.

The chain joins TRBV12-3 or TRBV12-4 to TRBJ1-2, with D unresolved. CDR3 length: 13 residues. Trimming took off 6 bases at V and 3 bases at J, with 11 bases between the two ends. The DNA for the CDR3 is TGTGCCAGCAGCTTGGAGCAATACTATGGCTACACCTTC. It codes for CASSLEQYYGYTF.

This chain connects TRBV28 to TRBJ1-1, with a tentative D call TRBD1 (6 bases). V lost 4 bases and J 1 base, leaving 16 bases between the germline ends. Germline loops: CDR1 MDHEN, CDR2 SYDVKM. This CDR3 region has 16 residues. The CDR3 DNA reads TGTGCCAGCAGTTCACCCGGACAGCCATCGAACACTGAAGCTTTCTTT. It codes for CASSSPGQPSNTEAFF.

The CDR3 spells CASSLEARGREGYTF. CDR3 DNA: TGCGCCAGCAGCTTGGAAGCCAGGGGGCGGGAGGGCTACACCTTC. This sequence joins TRBV5-1 and TRBJ1-2; 8 nucleotides align to TRBD1. This CDR3 has 15 amino acids. The junction had 9 bases not matched to a gene; V was cut back by 0 bases and J by 8 bases. CDR1 and CDR2 (germline): SGHRS, YFSETQ.

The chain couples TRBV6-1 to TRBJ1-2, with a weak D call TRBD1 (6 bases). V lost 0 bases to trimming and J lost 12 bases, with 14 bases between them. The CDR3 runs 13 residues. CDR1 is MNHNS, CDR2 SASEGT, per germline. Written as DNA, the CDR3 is TGTGCCAGCAGTGAAGCCAGTTGGACAGTGCACACCTTC. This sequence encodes CASSEASWTVHTF.